This T cell receptor beta chain originates from a study of blood T cells in healthy people across ages. The second PCR ran roughly 6 to 11 cycles with a sample-barcoded 5' primer and J-beta primers. TCRdb itself ran the 5' RACE reads through MiXCR, one entry per CDR3 protein. The table records about 970,000 distinct CDR3 sequences, 51% of them present only once. Per sample, extraction of total RNA gave at least 5.5 micrograms in every case. CDR1 and CDR2 from the germline V gene are ENHRY and SYGVKD. Deletions cut 6 bases from V and 8 bases from J, with 11 bases between. The CDR3 is 12 residues long. Sequencing used blood. The rearrangement uses TRBV10-3 and TRBJ2-1, with D possibly being TRBD1 (5 bases). The receptor was derived from a woman aged 55-69 years in good health. The CDR3 spells CAISHDSDEQFF. The CDR3 DNA is TGTGCCATCAGCCACGACAGTGATGAGCAGTTCTTC.